The 26 T cell receptor beta chains given below trace back to one sample, sequenced in a study of blood T cell repertoires in COVID-19. Repertoires were generated with immunoSEQ multiplex PCR, while TCRdb's copy carries only in-frame clones and drops some. The sample has roughly 390,000 clones, approximately 81% seen once. Sequencing was done on a sample of peripheral blood. The receptors here all came from a woman younger than 30 with acute or convalescent COVID-19.

This chain connects TRBV24-1 to TRBJ2-1; 7 nucleotides match TRBD1. J lost 5 bases, V lost 3 bases, and 6 bases had no gene match. Germline V lookup: CDR1 KGHDR, CDR2 SFDVKD. The CDR3 is 15 amino acids. The CDR3 bases are TGTGCCACCAGTGATCCCCGGACAGGCGACAATGAGCAGTTCTTC. Translation gives CATSDPRTGDNEQFF.

The chain combines TRBV19 with TRBJ2-2; 9 bases map to TRBD2. Germline-derived CDR1 and CDR2 are LNHDA and SQIVND (reference sequence). J was trimmed by 1 base and V by 7 bases; bases with no gene match: 4. The CDR3 is 15 amino acids. CDR3 in amino acids: CASTLAGQNTGELFF. The CDR3 DNA sequence: TGTGCCAGTACTCTAGCGGGGCAGAACACCGGGGAGCTGTTTTTT.

The chain couples TRBV2 to TRBJ1-3, with 10 positions matching TRBD1. Trimming cost V 3 bases and J 7 bases; bases outside gene matches: 3. The CDR3 spans 14 residues. Germline V lookup: CDR1 SNHLY, CDR2 FYNNEI. CDR3 nucleotides: TGTGCCAGCAGTGATGGACAGGGGGGGAACACCATATATTTT. As protein: CASSDGQGGNTIYF. The full variable domain, completed using reference TRBV2 and TRBJ1-3, is EPEVTQTPSHQVTQMGQEVILRCVPISNHLYFYWYRQILGQKVEFLVSFYNNEISEKSEIFDDQFSVERPDGSNFTLKIRSTKLEDSAMYFCASSDGQGGNTIYFGEGSWLTVV.

The J gene is TRBJ1-2, the V gene TRBV5-1; TRBD1 matches at 11 bases. Trimming took 4 bases from V and 0 from J; bases not matched to a gene: 8. The CDR3 runs 17 residues. Germline assignment: CDR1 SGHRS and CDR2 YFSETQ. For the CDR3, the DNA is TGCGCCAGCAGCACCGGGACAGGGGGTTTCTCTAACTATGGCTACACCTTC. This codes for CASSTGTGGFSNYGYTF.

This clone was detected once. The rearrangement links TRBV6-5 to TRBJ2-6; the D gene is possibly TRBD1 (5 bases). CDR1 is MNHEY and CDR2 is SVGAGI in the germline V gene. The V end lost 0 bases, the J end lost 4 bases, and 10 bases lay between the germline ends. CDR3 size: 16 residues. In DNA, the CDR3 is TGTGCCAGCAGTTACTCATCAGGGAACGGGGCCAACGTCCTGACTTTC. Protein: CASSYSSGNGANVLTF.

In nucleotides, the CDR3 is TGTGCCAGCAGCCTGCGACAGACAATGAACACTGAAGCTTTCTTT. This codes for CASSLRQTMNTEAFF. The gene calls are TRBV3-1 (or the pseudogene TRBV3-2) and TRBJ1-1; a possible D gene is TRBD1 (5 bases). From germline, CDR1 is LGHDT and CDR2 YNNKEL (reference sequence). The CDR3 is made up of 15 amino acids. The ends were cut back, 4 bases at V and 0 bases at J, with 12 bases in the middle.

V gene TRBV7-8 combines with J gene TRBJ1-1; D is ambiguous. The CDR3 is 14 residues long. Trimming took off 5 bases at V and 0 bases at J, with 10 bases between the two ends. Germline CDR1 is SGHVS and CDR2 is FQNEAQ. The CDR3 loop is CASSQRRMNTEAFF. The CDR3 DNA sequence: TGTGCCAGCAGCCAGAGGCGGATGAACACTGAAGCTTTCTTT.

This clone was seen once. The chain is built from TRBV27 and TRBJ2-1, with TRBD2 matching over 13 bases. The germline CDR1 and CDR2 sequences are MNHEY and SMNVEV (reference sequence). The ends lost 5 bases at V and 0 bases at J; junction bases unmatched: 10. The CDR3 is made up of 19 amino acids. CDR3 amino acids: CASSNRLAGGFSSYNEQFF. CDR3 DNA: TGTGCCAGCAGTAACAGACTAGCGGGAGGTTTTAGCTCCTACAATGAGCAGTTCTTC.

This clone was counted once. The chain is built from TRBV6-5 and TRBJ1-5, with a tentative D call TRBD1 (5 bases). Germline lookup yields CDR1 MNHEY and CDR2 SVGAGI. This CDR3 is 15 amino acids long. Between the trimmed V and J ends, which lost 2 bases and 4 bases, there was a span of 12 bases. Written as DNA, the CDR3 is TGTGCCAGCAGTTACATGCAGGGTCCTAATCAGCCCCAGCATTTT. This translates into CASSYMQGPNQPQHF.

The rearrangement links TRBV11-2 to TRBJ1-5; D might be TRBD1 (6 bases). Deletions cut 5 bases from V and 4 bases from J, with 15 bases between. From germline, CDR1 is SGHAT and CDR2 FQNNGV. The CDR3 extends over 15 amino acids. Written as DNA, the CDR3 is TGTGCCAGCAGCCGTCGAGGGGGTAGGAATCAGCCCCAGCATTTT. This sequence encodes CASSRRGGRNQPQHF.

V is TRBV27 and J is TRBJ1-1; 8 bases match TRBD1. After removal of 5 bases from V and 4 bases from J, the junction contained 3 bases not matched to a gene. Germline-derived CDR1 and CDR2 are MNHEY and SMNVEV (reference sequence). This CDR3 comprises 13 residues. The CDR3: CASSQGARTEAFF. Here the CDR3 DNA reads TGTGCCAGCAGTCAGGGGGCGCGCACTGAAGCTTTCTTT.

The chain couples TRBV24-1 to TRBJ2-5, with D tentatively TRBD1 (6 bases). Germline CDR1 is KGHDR and CDR2 is SFDVKD. V lost 7 bases and J lost 5, with 19 bases in between. The CDR3 contains 15 residues. CDR3 bases: TGTGCCACCAGCAAAGGGCGGACAGCAGGGGAGACCCAGTACTTC. As protein: CATSKGRTAGETQYF.

CDR3 bases: TGTGCCAGCAGCACCCTGACAGGGGTATGTCCTGAAGCTTTCTTT. It encodes CASSTLTGVCPEAFF. This chain links TRBV11-2 with TRBJ1-1, with 8 nucleotides matching TRBD1. Germline CDR1 reads SGHAT; CDR2 reads FQNNGV. The CDR3 contains 15 residues. V shed 5 bases and J 6 bases; nucleotides not matched to a gene: 11.

As DNA, the CDR3 is TGTGCCAGCAGCGTCAACAGGATCGGGGGCACTGAAGCTTTCTTT. Translation gives CASSVNRIGGTEAFF. The rearrangement joins TRBV7-2 to TRBJ1-1, with D perhaps matching TRBD1 (5 bases). Germline values: CDR1 SGHTA, CDR2 FQGNSA. Trimming removed 5 bases at V and 4 bases at J, with 17 bases between. This CDR3 is 15 amino acids long.

The chain links TRBV19 to TRBJ1-1; 9 bases are a match to TRBD1. The CDR3 runs to 14 residues. Unmatched junction bases numbered 4, after V lost 6 bases and J lost 2 bases. From germline, CDR1 is LNHDA and CDR2 SQIVND (reference sequence). CDR3 nucleotide sequence: TGTGCCAGTAGCCGGGACAGGGTTAACACTGAAGCTTTCTTT. Protein product: CASSRDRVNTEAFF.

This chain uses TRBV5-1 with TRBJ2-7; D perhaps matches TRBD2 (6 bases). The CDR3 totals 15 residues. The V end lost 0 bases, the J end lost 2 bases, and 12 bases lay between the germline ends. Germline loops: CDR1 SGHRS, CDR2 YFSETQ. The CDR3 nucleotides are TGCGCCAGCAGCTTGGACCCTAGCGCAACCTACGAGCAGTACTTC. Amino acids: CASSLDPSATYEQYF.

This clone has just one count. The CDR3 region is CASSQVEGADYGYTF. In DNA form, the CDR3 reads TGCGCCAGCAGCCAAGTGGAGGGGGCAGACTATGGCTACACCTTC. The chain combines TRBV4-1 with TRBJ1-2; 7 bases map to TRBD1. The V gene's germline CDR1 is MGHRA and CDR2 YSYEKL. The trim removed 1 base at V and 3 bases at J, leaving 5 bases unmatched. This CDR3 contains 15 residues.

J is TRBJ1-1 and V is TRBV6-1; tentatively, D is TRBD1 (5 bases). The CDR3 covers 13 residues. Germline CDR1 is MNHNS and CDR2 is SASEGT. V shed 2 bases and J shed 1 base, with 5 bases lying between them. The CDR3 DNA reads as TGTGCCAGCAGTGAAACAGGGAACACTGAAGCTTTCTTT. Translating gives CASSETGNTEAFF.

This chain connects TRBV19 to TRBJ1-6; D is ambiguous. CDR3 length: 14 amino acids. V was trimmed by 3 bases and J by 7 bases, leaving 10 bases between them. Germline values: CDR1 LNHDA, CDR2 SQIVND (reference sequence). The CDR3 is CASSIRGLNSPLHF. The CDR3 DNA reads as TGTGCCAGTAGTATTCGGGGTTTGAATTCACCCCTCCACTTT. Combining the CDR3 with reference TRBV19 and TRBJ1-6 gives the whole variable domain DGGITQSPKYLFRKEGQNVTLSCEQNLNHDAMYWYRQDPGQGLRLIYYSQIVNDFQKGDIAEGYSVSREKKESFPLTVTSAQKNPTAFYLCASSIRGLNSPLHFGNGTRLTVT.

The rearrangement uses TRBV19 and TRBJ1-2; D perhaps matches TRBD1 (6 bases). Germline values: CDR1 LNHDA, CDR2 SQIVND (reference sequence). Trimming removed 6 bases from V and 5 bases from J, with 13 bases in between. This CDR3 spans 13 amino acids. CDR3 nucleotides: TGTGCCAGTAGATTCCGACAGGCATATGGCTACACCTTC. It translates to CASRFRQAYGYTF. The full variable domain, its missing parts supplied by reference TRBV19 and TRBJ1-2, is DGGITQSPKYLFRKEGQNVTLSCEQNLNHDAMYWYRQDPGQGLRLIYYSQIVNDFQKGDIAEGYSVSREKKESFPLTVTSAQKNPTAFYLCASRFRQAYGYTFGSGTRLTVV.

The J gene is TRBJ2-3, the V gene TRBV28, with D unresolved. The CDR3 runs to 12 residues. Germline V gene data show CDR1 as MDHEN and CDR2 as SYDVKM. Trimming shortened V by 7 bases and J by 0 bases, and 5 bases separated the two germline ends. The CDR3 is CASTPSTDTQYF. The CDR3 bases are TGTGCCAGCACCCCGAGCACAGATACGCAGTATTTT.

V and J are TRBV11-2 and TRBJ2-6; 9 nucleotides agree with TRBD1. The CDR3 length is 19 residues. Germline V gene data show CDR1 as SGHAT and CDR2 as FQNNGV. The ends lost 7 bases at V and 1 base at J; junction bases unmatched: 14. The CDR3, as DNA: TGTGCCAGCAACCTACTACCGGGACAGGGATCATCTGGGGCCAACGTCCTGACTTTC. Residues: CASNLLPGQGSSGANVLTF.

CDR3 in amino acids: CASSLVVGGEKLFF. CDR3 in DNA: TGTGCCAGCAGTTTGGTAGTAGGGGGTGAAAAACTGTTTTTT. J is TRBJ1-4 and V is TRBV27; a possible D gene is TRBD1 (6 bases). The germline gives CDR1 MNHEY, CDR2 SMNVEV (reference sequence). V lost 3 bases to trimming and J lost 7 bases, with 12 bases between them. The CDR3 loop spans 14 amino acids. The full variable domain, rest sourced from reference TRBV27 and TRBJ1-4, is EAQVTQNPRYLITVTGKKLTVTCSQNMNHEYMSWYRQDPGLGLRQIYYSMNVEVTDKGDVPEGYKVSRKEKRNFPLILESPSPNQTSLYFCASSLVVGGEKLFFGSGTQLSVL.

The V and J genes are TRBV6-5 and TRBJ1-3; D is unresolved. The CDR3 totals 14 residues. Trimming took 8 bases from V and 0 from J, leaving 11 bases between them. The germline V gene has CDR1 MNHEY and CDR2 SVGAGI. The CDR3 loop reads CASRGGISGNTIYF. CDR3 nucleotides: TGTGCCAGCCGAGGCGGCATCTCTGGAAACACCATATATTTT.

The J gene is TRBJ2-3, the V gene TRBV10-1, with D possibly being TRBD2 (6 bases). This CDR3 region has 17 residues. Per the germline V gene, CDR1 is WNHNN and CDR2 is SYGVQD (reference sequence). V dropped 3 bases and J dropped 2 bases, with 18 bases sitting between them. For the CDR3, the DNA is TGCGCCAGCAGTGATGTAAACGTAGCGGAGAACACAGATACGCAGTATTTT. Its protein is CASSDVNVAENTDTQYF.

The chain has TRBV15 and TRBJ1-1; D gene ambiguous. The CDR3 is 15 amino acids. Germline loops: CDR1 LNHNV, CDR2 YYDKDF (reference sequence). V was clipped by 7 bases and J by 1 base, with 16 bases between them. CDR3 coding DNA: TGTGCCACCATAGATGGGCAGGTCGGGAACACTGAAGCTTTCTTT. Its protein is CATIDGQVGNTEAFF.